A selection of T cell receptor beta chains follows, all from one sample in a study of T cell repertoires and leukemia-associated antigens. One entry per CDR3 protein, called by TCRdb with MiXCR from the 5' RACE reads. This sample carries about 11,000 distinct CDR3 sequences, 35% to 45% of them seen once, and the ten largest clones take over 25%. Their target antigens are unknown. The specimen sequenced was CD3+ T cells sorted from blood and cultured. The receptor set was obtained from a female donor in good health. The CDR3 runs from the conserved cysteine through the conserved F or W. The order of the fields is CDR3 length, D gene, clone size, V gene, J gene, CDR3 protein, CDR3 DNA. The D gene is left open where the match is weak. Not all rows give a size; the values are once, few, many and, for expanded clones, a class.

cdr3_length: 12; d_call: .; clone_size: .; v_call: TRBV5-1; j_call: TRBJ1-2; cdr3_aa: CASSGQDYGYTF; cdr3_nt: TGCGCCAGCAGCGGCCAGGACTATGGCTACACCTTC
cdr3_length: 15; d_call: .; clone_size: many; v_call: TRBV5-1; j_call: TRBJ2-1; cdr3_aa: CASSLDWVADNEQFF; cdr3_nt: TGCGCCAGCAGCTTGGATTGGGTAGCGGACAATGAGCAGTTCTTC
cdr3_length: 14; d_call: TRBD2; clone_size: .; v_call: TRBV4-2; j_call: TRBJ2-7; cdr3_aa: CASSRTSGKDEQYF; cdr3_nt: TGTGCCAGCAGCCGTACTAGCGGGAAGGACGAGCAGTACTTC
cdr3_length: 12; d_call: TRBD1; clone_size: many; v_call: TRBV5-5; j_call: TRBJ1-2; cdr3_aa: CASTLTGGGYTF; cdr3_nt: TGTGCCAGCACGTTGACAGGGGGTGGCTACACCTTC
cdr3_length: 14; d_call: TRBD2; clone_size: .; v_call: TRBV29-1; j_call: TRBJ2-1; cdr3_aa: CSVDGGRGYNEQFF; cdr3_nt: TGCAGCGTTGATGGTGGGAGGGGCTACAATGAGCAGTTCTTC
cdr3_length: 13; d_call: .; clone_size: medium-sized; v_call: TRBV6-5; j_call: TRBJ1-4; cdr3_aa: CASSWVANEKLFF; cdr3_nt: TGTGCCAGCAGTTGGGTGGCTAATGAAAAACTGTTTTTT
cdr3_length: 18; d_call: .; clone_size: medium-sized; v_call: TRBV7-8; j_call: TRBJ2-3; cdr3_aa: CASSLAPPGRRRPDTQYF; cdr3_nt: TGTGCCAGCAGCTTAGCTCCTCCCGGGCGGAGGCGACCAGATACGCAGTATTTT
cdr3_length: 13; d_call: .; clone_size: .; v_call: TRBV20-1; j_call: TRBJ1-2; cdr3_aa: CSARDPSNYGYTF; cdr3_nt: TGCAGTGCTAGAGATCCCAGTAACTATGGCTACACCTTC
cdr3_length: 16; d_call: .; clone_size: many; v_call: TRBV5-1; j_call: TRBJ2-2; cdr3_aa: CASSNRDILYTGELFF; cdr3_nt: TGCGCCAGCAGCAACCGGGACATCCTCTACACCGGGGAGCTGTTTTTT
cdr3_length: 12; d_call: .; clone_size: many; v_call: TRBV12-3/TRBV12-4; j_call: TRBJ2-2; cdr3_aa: CASSPDGGELFF; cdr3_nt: TGTGCCAGCAGCCCCGATGGCGGGGAGCTGTTTTTT
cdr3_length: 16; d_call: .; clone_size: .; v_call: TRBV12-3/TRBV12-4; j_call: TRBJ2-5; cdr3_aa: CASRKGGGRGGETQYF; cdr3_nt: TGTGCCAGCAGAAAAGGGGGGGGCCGCGGTGGAGAGACCCAGTACTTC
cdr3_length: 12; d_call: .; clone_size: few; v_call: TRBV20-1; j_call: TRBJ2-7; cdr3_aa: CSATQGIYEQYF; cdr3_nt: TGCAGTGCTACCCAGGGCATCTACGAGCAGTACTTC
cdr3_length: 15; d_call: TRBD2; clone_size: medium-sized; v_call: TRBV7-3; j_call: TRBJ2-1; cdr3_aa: CASSTASGRDNEQFF; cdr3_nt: TGTGCCAGCAGCACCGCTAGCGGGAGGGACAATGAGCAGTTCTTC
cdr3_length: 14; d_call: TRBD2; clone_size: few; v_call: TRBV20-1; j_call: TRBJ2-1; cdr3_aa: CSARVPWGGNEQFF; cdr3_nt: TGCAGTGCTAGAGTCCCCTGGGGGGGCAATGAGCAGTTCTTC
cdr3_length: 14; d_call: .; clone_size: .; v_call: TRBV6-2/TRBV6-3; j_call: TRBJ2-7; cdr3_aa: CASSYSDSSYEQYF; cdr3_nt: TGCGCCAGCAGTTACTCCGACTCTTCCTACGAGCAGTACTTC